This TCR beta chain emerged from a study of cytomegalovirus exposure and HLA in healthy donors (dated by TCRdb to 2017 to 2019). With regard to the full study: In an earlier analysis of some 550 of the donors, around 290 Gb of sequence data and 117 million unique TCR beta sequences from about 190 million T cells were reported. Among the roughly 400 genotyped donors, around 81% belonged to the genetic ancestry cluster associated with self-reported Caucasian donors. Donor age, sex, ethnicity and CMV serostatus were compiled together with the repertoire data. About 280 gigabases of sequencing data and around 80 million unique TCR sequences made up an early release that covered approximately 620 HLA-typed donors. To study patterns of TCR occurrence, a later analysis re-analyzed previously published TCR beta repertoires from 600 to 750 donors and added high-resolution HLA genotyping. The study aimed to test whether signatures of past pathogen exposure could be identified by cataloging public T cell receptors. The number of typed donors differed by locus: about 620-640 for A, B, C, DRB1 and DQB1; 522 for DQA1; roughly 600 for DPA1; and about 450 for DPB1. Along with the roughly 610-subject first cohort, a separate validation cohort of over a hundred different subjects was used. An earlier analysis of fewer than 700 of the donors applied high-throughput TCR beta sequencing to assess whether each TCR beta V gene segment acted as functional or pseudogenic. A later genetic analysis took genome-wide SNP genotypes for about 55% of the 666 donors and used that subset as a discovery cohort. Across roughly 420 genotyped donors of the cohort, an average of roughly 200,000 unique TCR beta nucleotide sequences per donor were sequenced, and around 19% of those sequences were non-productive. Every repertoire in the discovery cohort had been generated on one and the same sequencing platform. Four or five DR-DQ haplotypes were treated as single units for association and clustering because of strong linkage in the cohort. The later analysis used no new phenotypic data to find candidate immune exposures, relying instead on TCR beta sequences and their occurrence across donors. High-throughput TCR immunosequencing, statistical association of individual TCRs with disease status, and machine learning were combined to predict cytomegalovirus infection status. The study used immunosequencing to profile the T cell repertoires of 670 or so subjects and linked those repertoires to cytomegalovirus serostatus. HLA typing included class I and class II loci at four-digit resolution. Overall study outcomes, separate from this receptor: The cohort was sequenced for TCR beta chains only, and without alpha or paired-chain data the features that could be detected were limited. A further reported finding was that TCR beta sequences accurately predicted the HLA-A and HLA-B alleles for most subjects in the first cohort. Most TCR sequences were seen in very few donors, while some public TCRs were found in many individuals. Compared with the approximately 720-donor mean, donors in an Asian-associated ancestry cluster had fewer N-insertions in productive TCRs, according to a later genetic analysis. Linkage disequilibrium might explain the correlated functional status among segregating V segments, but an unknown experimental factor could not be excluded. Because the 87-base-pair reads could not distinguish some IMGT-functional V segments, including TRBV6-2 and TRBV6-3, those segments were excluded. According to a later analysis, most CMV-associated TCR beta chains appeared to be HLA-restricted, and the HLA associations seemed to be driven largely by CMV exposure. Roughly uniform sequencing depth across donors was assumed in presence/absence analyses, although this assumption may not hold. In a later analysis, TCR association rates were found to vary across HLA loci, with the most associated TCRs seen for DRB1 alleles and the fewest for HLA-C alleles. The earlier analysis of approximately 540 of the donors excluded roughly 17 rarely observed V segments, including chromosome 9 orphons, because counts were too low. For the cohort, immune exposure information was limited to CMV serostatus. In a later genetic analysis, a missense DCLRE1C variant was associated with V-gene and J-gene trimming of TCR beta chains, and the association was replicated in an independent cohort. The authors suggested that the approach could potentially be generalized to other disease states and immunological phenotypes. A group of highly shared sequence variants was considered likely to be a technical artifact of the sequencing pipeline. The study listed 164 TCR beta chains as associated with cytomegalovirus. A few of the identified cytomegalovirus-associated TCR beta chains were confirmed in vitro to be specific for cytomegalovirus antigens. According to a later analysis, parvovirus B19, influenza, CMV and Epstein-Barr virus appeared linked to several top co-occurrence clusters. Cytomegalovirus status was reported to be diagnosed by the classifier with high specificity and sensitivity in both the original and validation cohorts. When HLA alleles, especially DR and DQ, strongly co-occurred, attributing TCR associations to individual alleles was difficult. Broadly in line with IMGT annotations, most TCR beta V segments showed up in productive rearrangements about 87% or about 30% of the time in an earlier analysis of 450 to 750 of the donors. A later analysis associated about 18,000 TCR beta sequences with specific HLA alleles at a false discovery rate of 0.05. Because HLA typing was missing for some donors at each locus, association tests included only the typed subset. In a later analysis, HLA-associated TCR beta chains showed more clonal expansion and lower generation probabilities than non-associated chains that were equally common.

As encoded in the germline V gene, CDR1 is LGHNA while CDR2 is YSLEER. Including the terminal cysteine and phenylalanine, the CDR3 comprises 16 residues. CDR3 DNA only is kept here, 48 bases in frame from base 1. The trim is 0 bases for V and 4 bases for J, with a gap of 13 bases between the germline ends. Library generation was performed with the immunoSEQ multiplex PCR assay. A mixture of 60 forward primers for TCR Vbeta segments and 13 reverse primers for TCR Jbeta segments was used in the multiplex PCR. Amplification of the CDR3 region of rearranged TCR beta genes was performed with a multiplex PCR assay on genomic DNA. Amplified TCR beta libraries were sequenced as 87-base-pair reads on the Illumina HiSeq System. In the source study's methods: Across the 600 to 700 repertoires, a later analysis counted approximately 75 million unique TCR beta chains, approximately 12 million of which were shared by at least two donors. To remove PCR and sequencing errors, raw reads were error-corrected and collapsed into unique sequences using a nearest-neighbor algorithm that merged closely related sequences. CDR3 sequences were aligned to IMGT reference sequences to assign V, D and J gene segments. For a sequence to be retained, a match of at least six nucleotides to both a V gene segment and a J gene segment was required. Rearrangements were classified as productive when the CDR3 lacked stop codons and remained in frame with V and J, and all other rearrangements were classified as non-productive. CDR3 was defined by IMGT convention, running from the second conserved V-encoded cysteine to the conserved J-encoded phenylalanine. The earlier analysis of about 500 of the donors excluded sequences that lacked an unambiguous match to a single V gene segment. In an earlier analysis of some 590 of the donors, V segments were called functional above 56.7% productive rearrangements and were called segregating when the between-donor standard deviation exceeded 5%. A statistical classification framework was built for diagnosing cytomegalovirus status from the catalog of TCR beta chain sequences. A later analysis assigned V and J genes by comparing TCR nucleotide sequences with IMGT/GENE-DB human TR gene sequences. A later analysis assigned CDR3 sequences and most-parsimonious VDJ recombination scenarios with the TCRdist pipeline. In a later analysis, each TCR beta chain was defined by its CDR3 amino acid sequence together with its V-gene family, and reads without a unique V-gene family were excluded. In a later analysis, around 600 highly shared, low-generation-probability nucleotide sequences were removed to address suspected cross-contamination and a sequencing artifact. A later analysis calculated a clonal expansion index for each public chain from normalized within-repertoire ranks of inferred template counts. A later analysis computed generation probabilities with a VDJ recombination model fitted to out-of-frame rearrangements, and checked the results against IGoR. A later analysis scored TCR-TCR, TCR-HLA and TCR-CMV co-occurrence with hypergeometric tests, applying a repertoire-size bias correction to TCR pairs. A later analysis estimated false discovery rates by permuting HLA or CMV assignments 20 times. In a later analysis, co-occurring TCRs were grouped with DBSCAN, and TCRdist sequence similarity was added when clustering was performed within HLA-allele-positive subsets. Repertoires with fewer than 30,000 or more than 120,000 public chains, plus five repertoires with anomalous nucleotide sharing, were excluded from co-occurrence clustering. TCRdb re-hosts the immuneACCESS table, in-frame sequences only. Its copies lack some clones; in the studies checked, an unresolved V gene accounts for under half of them, and the cause for the rest is not known. For V, J and clone size, that table is used; D and trimming come from the DNA. This sample comprises some 160,000 clones, roughly 62% of them detected only once. About 4.7% of the sample rests with the top ten.

A word on this clone: What this receptor recognizes is not known. Per-base qualities were not stored, and no clone one base away is much larger.

The cohort was made up of hundreds of healthy bone marrow donors. All cohort members were sampled while nominally healthy, although unrecorded immune exposures were likely present. The donor was CMV seronegative and belonged to the group of over 300 seronegative cohort members. A peripheral blood sample was collected from each donor, and TCR beta sequencing was performed on peripheral blood mononuclear cells. The Qiagen DNeasy Blood Extraction Kit was used to extract genomic DNA from the blood cell samples. Material for sequencing was PBMCs. The TCR comes from a man between 60 and 75 years old in good health and CMV-seronegative. The V and J genes are TRBV4-3 and TRBJ1-5, with no confidently assigned D gene. In nucleotide form, the sequence is TGCGCCAGCAGCCAAGAATGGGTCCTGGAGAATCAGCCCCAGCATTTT. This encodes CASSQEWVLENQPQHF.